This T cell receptor beta chain was documented in a study of vaccination and CD4 T cells after COVID-19. Study information: Collection of post-vaccine samples followed dose two by a median approximately 76 days, spanning a range of 14 to 241. The cells were exposed to overlapping spike peptides originating from SARS-CoV-2, HCoV-NL63, HCoV-OC43 and HCoV-229E for stimulation.

Sequencing of cultured CD4+ T cell DNA used the Oncomine TCR Beta short-read assay. Genomic DNA was taken out of cultured CD4+ T cells by extraction. TCRdb analysed the PCR reads with MiXCR anew, one entry per CDR3 protein. Of roughly 11,000 distinct CDR3 sequences in the sample, approximately 61% were seen once. The germline V gene encodes CDR1 MDHEN and CDR2 SYDVKM. This CDR3 has 15 residues. Trimming took 5 bases from V and 2 from J, leaving 15 bases between them. In regard to this clonotype: Its antigen is currently unknown.

Treatment denoted: approximately nine-day PBMC culture with coronavirus spike peptide pools or control peptides (ViraFEST assay). TCR sequencing followed the expansion of antigen-specific T cells with peptide pools in ViraFEST. The specimen was CD4+ T cells from blood, cultured in vitro. The sequence came from a human donor who had recovered from COVID-19. The chain employs TRBV28 and TRBJ2-5, with a possible D match to TRBD1 (7 bases). CDR3 region: CASSAGQQRQETQYF. CDR3 nucleotides: TGTGCCAGCAGTGCGGGACAGCAACGACAAGAGACCCAGTACTTC.